This TCR beta chain came from a study of beta chain features in type 1 diabetes. The sample holds a few counts of this clone. Expressed TCRB transcripts were sequenced after all isolated RNA was converted to cDNA. Some clones are missing from TCRdb's copy, which holds only in-frame ones; the method was immunoSEQ multiplex PCR. The sample carries hundreds of thousands of clones, around 13% recorded once. Germline V gene lookup returns CDR1 SGHTA and CDR2 FQGNSA. V lost 5 bases and J lost 4, with 21 bases in between. This CDR3 region has 17 residues. The clonotype was recovered from a man younger than 30 in good health. Specimen: naive CD4+ T cells from blood. The V and J genes are TRBV7-2 and TRBJ1-5; weak D call: TRBD1 (6 bases). DNA for the CDR3: TGTGCCAGCAGCCACTGGGGGGGCGCCGCTCGAAATCAGCCCCAGCATTTT. It yields the protein CASSHWGGAARNQPQHF.